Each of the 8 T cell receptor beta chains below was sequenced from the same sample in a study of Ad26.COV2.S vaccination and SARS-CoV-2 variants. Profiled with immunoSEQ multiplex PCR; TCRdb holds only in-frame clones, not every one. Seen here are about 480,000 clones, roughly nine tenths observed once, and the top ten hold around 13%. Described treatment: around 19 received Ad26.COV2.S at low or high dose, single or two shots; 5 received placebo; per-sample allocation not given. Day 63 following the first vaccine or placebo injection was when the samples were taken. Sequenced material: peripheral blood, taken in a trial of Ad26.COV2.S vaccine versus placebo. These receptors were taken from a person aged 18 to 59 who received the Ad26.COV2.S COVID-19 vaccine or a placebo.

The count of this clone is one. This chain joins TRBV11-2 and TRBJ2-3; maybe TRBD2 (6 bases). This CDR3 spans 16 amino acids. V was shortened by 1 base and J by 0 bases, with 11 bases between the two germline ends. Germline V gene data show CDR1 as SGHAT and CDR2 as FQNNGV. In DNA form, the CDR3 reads TGTGCCAGCAGCTTAGTAGAGGGACTTAGCACAGATACGCAGTATTTT. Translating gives CASSLVEGLSTDTQYF.

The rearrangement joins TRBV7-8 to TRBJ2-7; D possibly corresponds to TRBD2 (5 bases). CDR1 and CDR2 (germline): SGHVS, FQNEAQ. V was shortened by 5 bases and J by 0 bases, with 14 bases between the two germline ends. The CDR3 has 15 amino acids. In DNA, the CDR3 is TGTGCCAGCAGCGTCCGACGGGGAAGCTCCTACGAGCAGTACTTC. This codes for CASSVRRGSSYEQYF.

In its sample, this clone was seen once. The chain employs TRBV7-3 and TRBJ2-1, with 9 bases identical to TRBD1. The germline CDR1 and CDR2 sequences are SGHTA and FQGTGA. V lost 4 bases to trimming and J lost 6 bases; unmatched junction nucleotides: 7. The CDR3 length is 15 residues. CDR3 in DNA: TGTGCCAGCAGCTCGCCCCGGGACAGGGTCAATGAGCAGTTCTTC. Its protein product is CASSSPRDRVNEQFF.

The CDR3 bases are TGTGCCAGCAGCGGACAGGGGGCTAATGAAAAACTGTTTTTT. Its translation: CASSGQGANEKLFF. The chain has TRBV16 and TRBJ1-4, with 10 bases fitting TRBD1. Germline V gives CDR1 KGHSY, CDR2 FQNENV. This CDR3 is built from 14 residues. With 5 bases clipped from V and 3 bases from J, the junction kept 0 bases outside the gene matches.

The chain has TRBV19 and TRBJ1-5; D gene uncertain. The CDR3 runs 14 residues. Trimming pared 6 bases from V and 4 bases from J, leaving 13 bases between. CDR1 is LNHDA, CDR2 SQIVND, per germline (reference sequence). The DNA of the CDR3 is TGTGCCAGTAGGGATAGGGTTGAGAATCAGCCCCAGCATTTT. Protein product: CASRDRVENQPQHF.

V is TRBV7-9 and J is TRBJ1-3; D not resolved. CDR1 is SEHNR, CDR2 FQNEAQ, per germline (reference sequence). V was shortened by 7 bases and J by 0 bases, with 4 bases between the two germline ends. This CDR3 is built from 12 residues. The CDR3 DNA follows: TGTGCCAGCACCAACTCTGGAAACACCATATATTTT. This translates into CASTNSGNTIYF. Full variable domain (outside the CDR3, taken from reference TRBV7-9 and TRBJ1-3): DTGVSQNPRHKITKRGQNVTFRCDPISEHNRLYWYRQTLGQGPEFLTYFQNEAQLEKSRLLSDRFSAERPKGSFSTLEIQRTEQGDSAMYLCASTNSGNTIYFGEGSWLTVV.

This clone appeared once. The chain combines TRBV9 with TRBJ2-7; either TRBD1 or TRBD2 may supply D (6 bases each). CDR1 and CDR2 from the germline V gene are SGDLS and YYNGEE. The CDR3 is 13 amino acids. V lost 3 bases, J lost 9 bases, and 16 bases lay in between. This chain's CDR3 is CASSASTRGRQYF. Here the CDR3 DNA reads TGTGCCAGCAGCGCCTCGACTCGGGGGCGGCAGTACTTC. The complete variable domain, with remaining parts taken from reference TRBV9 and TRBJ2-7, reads DSGVTQTPKHLITATGQRVTLRCSPRSGDLSVYWYQQSLDQGLQFLIQYYNGEERAKGNILERFSAQQFPDLHSELNLSSLELGDSALYFCASSASTRGRQYFGPGTRLTVT.

The CDR3 DNA reads TGTGCCAGCAGCCTAGACAGGGGCTTCAATCAGCCCCAGCATTTT. This gives the protein CASSLDRGFNQPQHF. The chain combines TRBV6-2 or TRBV6-3 with TRBJ1-5; TRBD1 aligns across 8 bases. CDR1 and CDR2 (germline): MNHEY, SVGEGT. The V and J ends lost 6 bases and 3 bases, in that order; junction bases with no gene match: 7. CDR3 length: 15 residues.